Listed here are 27 T cell receptor beta chains from one sample, sequenced in a study of T cells in tuberculosis. The assay was immunoSEQ multiplex PCR, and TCRdb's table has in-frame clones only and misses some. Of 31,000 or so clones in the sample, approximately 85% were seen once. Time point indicated: new active TB diagnosis, blood taken before or within 7 days of starting treatment. The sequences come from PBMCs, collected at tuberculosis diagnosis. These receptor sequences come from an adult with tuberculosis.

The V call is TRBV9, the J call TRBJ1-4, with unresolved D. Germline-derived CDR1 and CDR2 are SGDLS and YYNGEE. The V gene lost 4 bases and the J gene lost 6 bases, with 16 bases spanning the gap. The CDR3 loop spans 15 amino acids. CDR3 region: CASSPDSAGDEKLFF. The CDR3 DNA follows: TGTGCCAGCAGCCCTGATTCGGCCGGAGATGAAAAACTGTTTTTT.

V gene TRBV19 combines with J gene TRBJ1-5; D is possibly TRBD1 (6 bases). This CDR3 region has 15 residues. Trimming shortened V by 3 bases and J by 2 bases, and 11 bases separated the two germline ends. Looked up from germline, CDR1 is LNHDA and CDR2 is SQIVND (reference sequence). Written as DNA, the CDR3 is TGTGCCAGTAGTATGGGACAATCGGGCAATCAGCCCCAGCATTTT. This codes for CASSMGQSGNQPQHF.

The genes are TRBV7-9 and TRBJ2-1; 9 nucleotides match TRBD1. The CDR3 consists of 14 residues. Trimming took 6 bases from V and 9 from J; bases not matched to a gene: 9. Germline lookup yields CDR1 SEHNR and CDR2 FQNEAQ (reference sequence). The CDR3 protein is CASRDGTGKAEQFF. The CDR3 nucleotides read TGTGCCAGCAGGGATGGGACAGGGAAAGCTGAGCAGTTCTTC.

This chain joins TRBV18 and TRBJ2-7; 10 bases are a match to TRBD1. The CDR3 length is 14 residues. V lost 3 bases and J lost 2; bases outside the gene matches: 1. Germline CDR1 is KGHSH and CDR2 is LQKENI. CDR3 DNA sequence: TGTGCCAGCTCACCGGGACAGGGGACCTACGAGCAGTACTTC. It translates to CASSPGQGTYEQYF.

This clone was counted only a few times. V usage is TRBV4-1 and J usage is TRBJ1-4, with TRBD1 identical over 9 bases. V lost 4 bases and J lost 4; bases outside the gene matches: 7. Looked up from germline, CDR1 is MGHRA and CDR2 is YSYEKL. The CDR3 extends over 16 amino acids. CDR3 sequence reads: CASSLVRDRVNEKLFF. As DNA, the CDR3 is TGCGCCAGCAGCCTCGTCCGGGACAGGGTTAATGAAAAACTGTTTTTT.

The genes are TRBV15 and TRBJ1-6; weak D call: TRBD1 (6 bases). V lost 3 bases and J 0 bases, leaving 9 bases between the germline ends. Germline CDR1 is LNHNV and CDR2 is YYDKDF (reference sequence). This CDR3 is 16 amino acids long. CDR3 nucleotide sequence: TGTGCCACCAGCAGCACAGGGAGCTCCTATAATTCACCCCTCCACTTT. Translation: CATSSTGSSYNSPLHF.

The chain links TRBV9 to TRBJ2-6; D may be TRBD1 (6 bases). The CDR3 contains 17 residues. Per the germline V gene, CDR1 is SGDLS and CDR2 is YYNGEE. V lost 4 bases, J lost 0 bases, and 14 bases lay in between. The CDR3 DNA is TGTGCCAGCAGCCCACAGGGAGTCCGCTCTGGGGCCAACGTCCTGACTTTC. It translates to CASSPQGVRSGANVLTF.

The chain recombines TRBV5-4 with TRBJ1-3; D possibly corresponds to TRBD1 (5 bases). Per germline, CDR1 SGHNT and CDR2 YYREEE (reference sequence). The CDR3 is made up of 17 amino acids. Trimming took 4 bases from V and 0 from J, leaving 17 bases between them. CDR3 amino acids: CASSKPGLTSSGNTIYF. For the CDR3, the DNA is TGTGCCAGCAGCAAGCCGGGACTTACGAGCTCTGGAAACACCATATATTTT.

The V gene is TRBV19, the J gene TRBJ1-3; D remains unclear. This CDR3 contains 16 residues. Germline CDR1 is LNHDA and CDR2 is SQIVND (reference sequence). V lost 4 bases and J lost 0, with 13 bases in between. CDR3 sequence reads: CASSTPGVGSGNTIYF. The CDR3 nucleotides read TGTGCCAGTAGTACCCCTGGAGTGGGCTCTGGAAACACCATATATTTT.

The chain uses TRBV9 and TRBJ2-1; TRBD2 aligns across 10 bases. The CDR3 totals 15 residues. Germline assignment: CDR1 SGDLS and CDR2 YYNGEE. V lost 3 bases, J lost 4 bases, and 4 bases stayed unmatched. In nucleotides, the CDR3 is TGTGCCAGCAGCGGCACTAGCGGGGATTACAATGAGCAGTTCTTC. As protein: CASSGTSGDYNEQFF.

This clone has just one count. This chain joins TRBV5-4 and TRBJ2-4; D is possibly TRBD2 (5 bases). V was pared by 0 bases and J by 8 bases, with 12 bases between. Germline assignment: CDR1 SGHNT and CDR2 YYREEE (reference sequence). The CDR3 is 14 residues long. In DNA, the CDR3 is TGTGCCAGCAGCTTGGATGGGAGAGGTGACATTCAGTACTTC. Translated: CASSLDGRGDIQYF.

This rearrangement joins TRBV7-3 to TRBJ2-1, with 8 bases identical to TRBD2. The CDR3 sequence is 17 residues long. Trimming took 5 bases from V and 2 from J; bases not matched to a gene: 11. Germline CDR1 SGHTA, CDR2 FQGTGA. Here the CDR3 DNA reads TGTGCCAGCAGCCAACAGATAACTAGCGGTGCCTACAATGAGCAGTTCTTC. It yields the protein CASSQQITSGAYNEQFF.

The rearrangement links TRBV21-1 to TRBJ1-6; TRBD1 is the table's D call, not checked against the DNA. TRBV21-1 is termed a pseudogene. The CDR3 covers 16 residues. The CDR3 spells CASSNGGQGYNSPLHF. CDR3 sequence (DNA): TGTGCCAGCAGCAACGGGGGACAGGGCTATAATTCACCCCTCCACTTT.

V and J are TRBV7-7 and TRBJ2-5, with TRBD2 matching over 8 bases. Germline values: CDR1 SSHAT, CDR2 FNYEAQ (reference sequence). Germline trimming cut 5 bases from V and 5 bases from J; bases unmatched to any gene: 7. The CDR3 spans 14 residues. CDR3 in amino acids: CASSRVAGSETQYF. The CDR3 bases are TGTGCCAGCAGCCGAGTAGCGGGAAGTGAGACCCAGTACTTC.

The V and J genes are TRBV13 and TRBJ2-3; TRBD1 is a possible D gene (6 bases). The V and J ends lost 5 bases and 1 base respectively, with 10 bases between them. The CDR3 is 14 amino acids. Germline CDR1 reads PRHDT; CDR2 reads FYEKMQ (reference sequence). In DNA form, the CDR3 reads TGTGCCAGCAGCCCCCGGACAGGCACAGATACGCAGTATTTT. Protein sequence: CASSPRTGTDTQYF.

For this clone: Other DNA sequences in the same sample also yield this CDR3. The chain has TRBV5-1 and TRBJ2-7, with 13 positions matching TRBD2. The V and J ends lost 4 bases and 6 bases, in that order; junction bases with no gene match: 7. Germline V CDR1 and CDR2: SGHRS, YFSETQ. The CDR3 covers 15 residues. The CDR3 region has the DNA TGCGCCAGCAGCGTCGGACTAGCGGGAGCGGGCGAGCAGTACTTC. Translation: CASSVGLAGAGEQYF.

This sequence joins TRBV6-5 and TRBJ2-1; no firm D call. CDR3 size: 14 residues. Per the germline V gene, CDR1 is MNHEY and CDR2 is SVGAGI. Deletions cut 2 bases from V and 2 bases from J, with 7 bases between. The CDR3 is CASSYDATYNEQFF. In nucleotides, the CDR3 is TGTGCCAGCAGTTACGATGCGACCTACAATGAGCAGTTCTTC.

The rearrangement uses TRBV19 and TRBJ1-1, with D possibly matching TRBD1 (5 bases). V was trimmed by 4 bases and J by 1 base, leaving 13 bases between them. Germline V gene data show CDR1 as LNHDA and CDR2 as SQIVND (reference sequence). CDR3 length: 15 amino acids. The CDR3 region has the DNA TGTGCCAGTAGTAATAACGGCAGGGCGAACACTGAAGCTTTCTTT. Its protein product is CASSNNGRANTEAFF.

The chain uses TRBV6-5 and TRBJ1-1, with D perhaps matching TRBD1 (5 bases). Germline loops: CDR1 MNHEY, CDR2 SVGAGI. CDR3 size: 14 residues. Trimming stripped 6 bases from V and 4 bases from J, with 15 bases between. The CDR3 DNA sequence: TGTGCCAGCAGCTGGGAGGGGAAGGGCACTGAAGCTTTCTTT. As protein: CASSWEGKGTEAFF.

J is TRBJ2-2 and V is TRBV7-8, with TRBD1 matching 8 bases. Germline V gene lookup returns CDR1 SGHVS and CDR2 FQNEAQ. The CDR3 runs 15 residues. J was trimmed by 4 bases and V by 3 bases; bases with no gene match: 4. The DNA for the CDR3 is TGTGCCAGCAGCTTCACAGGGGGGAGCACCGGGGAGCTGTTTTTT. This encodes CASSFTGGSTGELFF.

The count of this clone is one. The chain joins TRBV6-1 to TRBJ2-7; 7 bases fit TRBD2. The length of the CDR3 is 15 residues. J gave up 3 bases and V 1 base, and 6 bases lay outside the gene matches. Germline V CDR1 and CDR2: MNHNS, SASEGT. The chain's CDR3 is CASSEGGRGVYEQYF. For the CDR3, the DNA is TGTGCCAGCAGTGAAGGAGGGAGGGGCGTCTACGAGCAGTACTTC.

This clone was counted a few times. This chain links TRBV4-1 with TRBJ2-7; D perhaps matches TRBD1 (5 bases). CDR1 is MGHRA and CDR2 is YSYEKL in the germline V gene. V was clipped by 3 bases and J by 5 bases, with 23 bases between them. The CDR3 is 17 amino acids. The CDR3 sequence is CASSHVIVRQGRNEQYF. DNA of the CDR3: TGCGCCAGCAGCCACGTCATTGTTCGCCAGGGAAGGAACGAGCAGTACTTC.

This rearrangement joins TRBV19 to TRBJ2-1; TRBD1 matches at 8 bases. Germline V lookup: CDR1 LNHDA, CDR2 SQIVND (reference sequence). The CDR3 is 13 residues long. J gave up 10 bases and V 4 bases, and 6 bases lay outside the gene matches. The CDR3, as DNA: TGTGCCAGTAGTACTCCACGGACAGGGGAGCAGTTCTTC. Translated: CASSTPRTGEQFF.

The chain is built from TRBV5-1 and TRBJ1-4, with 7 bases aligning to TRBD1. The CDR3 sequence is 14 residues long. Germline V lookup: CDR1 SGHRS, CDR2 YFSETQ. V was pared by 5 bases and J by 3 bases, with 4 bases of the junction left unmatched. The CDR3 DNA reads TGCGCCAGCAGAGAGACAGGGTCTAATGAAAAACTGTTTTTT. It encodes CASRETGSNEKLFF.

The rearrangement joins TRBV27 to TRBJ2-1; TRBD1 agrees at 8 bases. Germline-derived CDR1 and CDR2 are MNHEY and SMNVEV (reference sequence). J lost 9 bases, V lost 6 bases, and 4 bases had no gene match. The CDR3 covers 12 residues. The CDR3 here is CASSRTGFEQFF. CDR3 DNA: TGTGCCAGCAGCAGGACAGGGTTTGAGCAGTTCTTC.

The CDR3 DNA is TGCGCCAGCAGCCCCAGGGTTGTCAGCGGCAATCAGCCCCAGCATTTT. This translates into CASSPRVVSGNQPQHF. V gene TRBV4-1 combines with J gene TRBJ1-5; tentative D call: TRBD1 (5 bases). The CDR3 is 16 amino acids. V dropped 4 bases and J dropped 2 bases, with 15 bases sitting between them. The germline CDR1 and CDR2 sequences are MGHRA and YSYEKL.

V usage is TRBV18 and J usage is TRBJ1-1; 7 bases line up with TRBD1. J gave up 6 bases and V 3 bases, and 4 bases lay outside the gene matches. CDR3 length: 13 amino acids. Germline V gene data show CDR1 as KGHSH and CDR2 as LQKENI. As DNA, the CDR3 is TGTGCCAGCTCACCCCTAGACAGGGCTGAAGCTTTCTTT. Protein: CASSPLDRAEAFF.